The entry that follows covers one T cell receptor beta chain sequence. There is no known antigen for this receptor. Base quality data are lacking; no much larger clone is found one base away. The data derive from a study of neoadjuvant anti-PD-1 for oral cavity cancer (dated by TCRdb to the early 2020s). For context, the study as a whole: Before undergoing curative-intent surgical resection, most patients got three to four biweekly nivolumab doses at 3 mg/kg. A fourth nivolumab dose was given around day 43 to patients without progression, and definitive surgical resection was performed in those patients on days 50-56. Patients with complete response, partial response or stable disease by RECIST 1.1 were defined as responders, whereas patients with progression were defined as non-responders. The parent correlative cohort included around twelve patients, with an approximately 30% response rate.

For deep sequencing, each PBMC sample was run in six replicates, with libraries mostly built from approximately 0.45 ug of input genomic DNA. The immunoSEQ hsTCRbeta kit was used to prepare TCRbeta libraries according to the manufacturer's instructions. The finished libraries were brought together in one pool at 2.5 to 3.5 nM, which was then read using an Illumina NovaSeq 6000 S4 flow cell. The authors' analysis ran thus. The immunoSEQ Analyzer handled quality control and preprocessing of the raw data. The analysis was restricted to productive rearrangements, with each unique CDR3 amino acid sequence defining a clonotype. Repertoire clonality was estimated as the Gini-Simpson index, computed with the R package tcR. Student's t test was used to compare Gini indices, while Pearson correlation assessed associations with tumor size change. TCRdb limited this immuneACCESS table to in-frame rearrangements with V and J called. A share of clones is missing; checked studies link under half to unresolved V genes, and the rest is unexplained. The D gene and trimming were derived from the DNA, and the V and J assignments and clone size from that table. Here the sample has about 6,700 clones; around 77% occur a single time. The ten largest clones represent around 3.1% of the sample.

What the authors observed across the whole study: After neoadjuvant nivolumab, T cell clonality (Gini index) in PBMCs was significantly higher in non-responders than in responders. Higher pretreatment blood Treg/Th17 ratios correlated with both higher pretreatment blood TCRbeta clonality and lower post-treatment tumor TCRbeta clonality. TCR analyses included only three patients per response group, and the authors called for larger cohorts for validation.

Measured from the cysteine to the phenylalanine, the CDR3 is 12 residues long. The read is trimmed to its CDR3 DNA, 36 bases read in frame from base 1. From a lookup of the germline V gene, CDR1 and CDR2 are SGDLS and YYNGEE. V loses 2 bases, J loses 2 bases, and the germline ends lie 5 bases apart. The sample's time point label, decoded: before neoadjuvant nivolumab. None of the patients had received prior systemic or radiation treatment, and all were newly diagnosed with stage II-IVA oral cavity squamous cell carcinoma. The cohort was composed of patients with HPV-negative, locally advanced oral cavity squamous cell carcinoma. Peripheral blood mononuclear cells were analyzed directly and were not maintained or expanded in culture. The samples were obtained from a longitudinal correlative study of a single-arm phase II trial testing neoadjuvant nivolumab in oral cavity squamous cell carcinoma. Subject-matched pre- and post-treatment PBMCs and tumors from three responders and three non-responders underwent genomic DNA-based TCRbeta sequencing. Peripheral blood mononuclear cells were collected once before nivolumab treatment and again after treatment, at the time of surgery. The Maxwell RSC DNA from Cells kit was used to extract genomic DNA from PBMCs.

Here the chain combines TRBV9 and TRBJ2-7, with no reliable assignment of the D segment. The source is a person between 40 and 79 years old with oral cavity squamous cell carcinoma. The source was PBMCs, collected before nivolumab (anti-PD-1) treatment. The DNA sequence follows: TGTGCCAGCAGCGTTAACCCCTACGAGCAGTACTTC. It is translated as CASSVNPYEQYF.